Listed here are 3 T cell receptor beta chains from one sample, sequenced in a study of CD8+CD57+ T cells in acquired aplastic anemia. Genomic DNA constituted the template upon which TCR beta VDJ and CDR3 profiling was performed. MiXCR was run by TCRdb on the reads, yielding one entry per CDR3 protein. The sample has roughly 160,000 distinct CDR3 sequences, about 60% seen once; the top ten hold 45%. The sequencing input was sorted CD4+, CD8+, or CD8+CD57+ T cells (not recorded which) from PBMCs. The receptors stem from a human donor in good health.

The chain is built from TRBV24-1 and TRBJ2-3; unclear D gene. In germline, CDR1 is KGHDR, CDR2 SFDVKD. The germline V and J ends were trimmed by 4 bases and 3 bases, with 16 bases remaining between them. This CDR3 is 16 amino acids long. The CDR3 DNA reads as TGTGCCACCAGTGACTCTAACGGTGGGTGGACAGATACGCAGTATTTT. As protein: CATSDSNGGWTDTQYF.

The V call is TRBV2, the J call TRBJ1-1, with D possibly being TRBD1 (5 bases). The germline gives CDR1 SNHLY, CDR2 FYNNEI. The CDR3 totals 15 residues. Between the trimmed V and J ends, which lost 6 bases and 4 bases, there was a span of 18 bases. CDR3 sequence reads: CASRPTWGGGTEAFF. As DNA, the CDR3 is TGTGCCAGCAGGCCCACTTGGGGGGGGGGCACTGAAGCTTTCTTT.

The chain combines TRBV27 with TRBJ2-7; TRBD1 aligns across 9 bases. Germline CDR1 reads MNHEY; CDR2 reads SMNVEV (reference sequence). J gave up 2 bases and V 4 bases, and 3 bases lay outside the gene matches. The CDR3 runs 14 residues. The CDR3 spells CASSYGQGPYEQYF. CDR3 nucleotide sequence: TGTGCCAGCAGTTACGGACAGGGGCCCTACGAGCAGTACTTC.